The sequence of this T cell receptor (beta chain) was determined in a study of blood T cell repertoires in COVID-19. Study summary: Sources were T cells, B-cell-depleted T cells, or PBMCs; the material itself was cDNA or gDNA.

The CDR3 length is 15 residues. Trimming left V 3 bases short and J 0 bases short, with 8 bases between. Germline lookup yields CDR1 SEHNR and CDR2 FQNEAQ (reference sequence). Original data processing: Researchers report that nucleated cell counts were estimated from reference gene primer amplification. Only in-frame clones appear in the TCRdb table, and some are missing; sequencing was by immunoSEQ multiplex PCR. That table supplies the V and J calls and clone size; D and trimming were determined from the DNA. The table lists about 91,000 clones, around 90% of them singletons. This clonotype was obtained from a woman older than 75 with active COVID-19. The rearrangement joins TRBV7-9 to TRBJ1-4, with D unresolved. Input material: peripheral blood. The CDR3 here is CASSFLAPTNEKLFF. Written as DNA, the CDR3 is TGTGCCAGCAGCTTTCTGGCCCCAACTAATGAAAAACTGTTTTTT.